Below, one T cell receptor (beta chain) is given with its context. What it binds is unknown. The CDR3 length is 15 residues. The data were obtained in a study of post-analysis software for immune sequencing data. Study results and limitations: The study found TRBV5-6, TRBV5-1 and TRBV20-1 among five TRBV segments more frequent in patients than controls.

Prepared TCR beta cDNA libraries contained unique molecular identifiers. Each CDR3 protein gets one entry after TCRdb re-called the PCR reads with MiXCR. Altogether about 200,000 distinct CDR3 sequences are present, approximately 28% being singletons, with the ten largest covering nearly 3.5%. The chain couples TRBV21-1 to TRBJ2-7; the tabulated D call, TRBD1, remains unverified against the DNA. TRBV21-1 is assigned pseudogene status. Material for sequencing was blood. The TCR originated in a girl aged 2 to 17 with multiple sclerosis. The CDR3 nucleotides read TGTGCCAGCAGCAAATTGGTTCCGGGCCAGTACGAGCAGTACTTC. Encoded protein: CASSKLVPGQYEQYF.